These 13 T cell receptor beta chains were sequenced from one sample in a study of blood T cell repertoires in COVID-19. TCRdb's table, derived via immunoSEQ multiplex PCR, lists solely in-frame clones and lacks some. Of 190,000 or so clones in the sample, 78% were seen once. Sequencing was done on a sample of peripheral blood. These receptors were obtained from a woman older than 75 with active or convalescent COVID-19.

The chain employs TRBV4-3 and TRBJ2-7; 8 nucleotides match TRBD2. Germline trimming cut 0 bases from V and 3 bases from J; bases unmatched to any gene: 10. This CDR3 contains 17 residues. CDR1 is LGHNA and CDR2 is YSLEER in the germline V gene. The CDR3 coding sequence is TGCGCCAGCAGCCAAGATATAGCGCTAGCGGGCCGCTACGAGCAGTACTTC. Protein product: CASSQDIALAGRYEQYF.

Many counts were recorded for this clone. The V gene is TRBV7-8, the J gene TRBJ2-2; D gene uncertain. V was pared by 0 bases and J by 1 base, with 9 bases between. Germline values: CDR1 SGHVS, CDR2 FQNEAQ. CDR3 size: 16 residues. The CDR3 region has the DNA TGTGCCAGCAGCTTAGCGGCCTCAGTGAACACCGGGGAGCTGTTTTTT. Translation gives CASSLAASVNTGELFF.

V gene TRBV5-1 combines with J gene TRBJ2-3, with 10 positions matching TRBD2. V shed 4 bases, J shed 3 bases, and the junction held 11 bases outside the gene matches. CDR3 length: 17 amino acids. Per germline, CDR1 SGHRS and CDR2 YFSETQ. CDR3: CASSEGIAGGRTDTQYF. CDR3 nucleotides: TGCGCCAGCAGCGAAGGAATAGCGGGGGGTCGGACAGATACGCAGTATTTT.

This clone was observed a single time. This chain links TRBV4-2 with TRBJ2-1; D ambiguous. Germline CDR1 and CDR2: LGHNA and YNFKEQ. The CDR3 contains 14 residues. The V gene lost 6 bases and the J gene lost 2 bases, with 11 bases spanning the gap. The CDR3 reads CASSPQSPYNEQFF. DNA of the CDR3: TGTGCCAGCAGTCCACAAAGTCCCTACAATGAGCAGTTCTTC.

This clone was observed a single time. The V call is TRBV6-2 or TRBV6-3, the J call TRBJ1-1, with TRBD1 matching over 7 bases. The CDR3 length is 18 residues. CDR1 is MNHEY and CDR2 is SVGEGT in the germline V gene. The trim removed 0 bases at V and 8 bases at J, leaving 18 bases unmatched. The CDR3 DNA is TGTGCCAGCAGTTACTCCGACAGGGCAGTGCACCATACCTTAGAAGCTTTCTTT. Translation gives CASSYSDRAVHHTLEAFF.

The chain employs TRBV10-3 and TRBJ1-2; D may be TRBD1 (5 bases). CDR1 is ENHRY and CDR2 is SYGVKD in the germline V gene. CDR3 length equals 14 residues. V was trimmed by 2 bases and J by 4 bases, leaving 11 bases between them. The CDR3 DNA reads as TGTGCCATCAGTGAGATCCAGGGTAGCTATGGCTACACCTTC. This encodes CAISEIQGSYGYTF.

This clone has just a few counts. The chain employs TRBV5-6 and TRBJ1-3; a weak D match, TRBD1 (5 bases). Germline lookup yields CDR1 SGHDT and CDR2 YYEEEE. V was cut by 0 bases and J by 0 bases, with 10 bases left in between. The CDR3 is 16 residues long. The CDR3 DNA sequence: TGTGCCAGCAGCTTGGTCAGGGCGAGCTCTGGAAACACCATATATTTT. Its protein product is CASSLVRASSGNTIYF. The whole variable domain, filled in from reference TRBV5-6 and TRBJ1-3, reads DAGVTQSPTHLIKTRGQQVTLRCSPKSGHDTVSWYQQALGQGPQFIFQYYEEEERQRGNFPDRFSGHQFPNYSSELNVNALLLGDSALYLCASSLVRASSGNTIYFGEGSWLTVV.

This chain joins TRBV5-1 and TRBJ2-3; unclear D gene. The germline CDR1 and CDR2 sequences are SGHRS and YFSETQ. The V and J ends lost 0 bases and 0 bases respectively, with 5 bases between them. The CDR3 contains 14 residues. Here the CDR3 reads CASSLGVSTDTQYF. CDR3 nucleotide sequence: TGCGCCAGCAGCTTGGGCGTTAGCACAGATACGCAGTATTTT.

This clone has more than one count but fewer than ten. The V and J genes are TRBV29-1 and TRBJ1-1; no firm D call. The V end lost 5 bases, the J end lost 4 bases, and 8 bases lay between the germline ends. Germline V lookup: CDR1 SQVTM, CDR2 ANQGSEA. The CDR3 consists of 11 residues. The CDR3 nucleotides are TGCAGCGTTACTCGGAGCACTGAAGCTTTCTTT. Encoded protein: CSVTRSTEAFF. The full variable domain, its missing parts supplied by reference TRBV29-1 and TRBJ1-1, is SAVISQKPSRDICQRGTSLTIQCQVDSQVTMMFWYRQQPGQSLTLIATANQGSEATYESGFVIDKFPISRPNLTFSTLTVSNMSPEDSSIYLCSVTRSTEAFFGQGTRLTVV.

The sample holds one count of this clone. The V gene is TRBV3-1 (or the pseudogene TRBV3-2), the J gene TRBJ2-5, with 8 bases matching TRBD2. Trimming at V came to 3 bases and at J to 5 bases, leaving 14 bases not matched to a gene. The CDR3 extends over 17 amino acids. Germline V lookup: CDR1 LGHDT, CDR2 YNNKEL (reference sequence). The chain's CDR3 is CASSQSAGGGRWETQYF. CDR3 in DNA: TGTGCCAGCAGCCAGTCGGCGGGGGGCGGTCGGTGGGAGACCCAGTACTTC.

The chain couples TRBV10-3 to TRBJ2-3; 7 bases align to TRBD1. The CDR3 sequence is 17 residues long. The germline V gene has CDR1 ENHRY and CDR2 SYGVKD. Trimming took 4 bases from V and 1 from J; bases not matched to a gene: 11. CDR3 amino acids: CAISGPSDRGRTDTQYF. CDR3 nucleotides: TGTGCCATCAGTGGCCCCTCGGATAGGGGGCGCACAGATACGCAGTATTTT.

This chain joins TRBV19 and TRBJ1-5; possible D gene TRBD1, 6 bases. Germline V gene sequence: CDR1 LNHDA, CDR2 SQIVND (reference sequence). The CDR3 spans 15 residues. The ends were cut back, 3 bases at V and 6 bases at J, with 15 bases in the middle. The CDR3 spells CASSISPGVGQPQHF. The DNA of the CDR3 is TGTGCCAGTAGTATTAGCCCAGGGGTCGGTCAGCCCCAGCATTTT.

The V gene is TRBV29-1, the J gene TRBJ1-2, with TRBD1 matching over 10 bases. V lost 6 bases to trimming and J lost 0 bases; unmatched junction nucleotides: 10. The CDR3 is 16 amino acids. Germline loops: CDR1 SQVTM, CDR2 ANQGSEA. CDR3 nucleotides: TGCAGCGTAGGGACCGGGACAGGGGCTTCTAACTATGGCTACACCTTC. The encoded protein is CSVGTGTGASNYGYTF. The full variable domain, rest sourced from reference TRBV29-1 and TRBJ1-2, is SAVISQKPSRDICQRGTSLTIQCQVDSQVTMMFWYRQQPGQSLTLIATANQGSEATYESGFVIDKFPISRPNLTFSTLTVSNMSPEDSSIYLCSVGTGTGASNYGYTFGSGTRLTVV.